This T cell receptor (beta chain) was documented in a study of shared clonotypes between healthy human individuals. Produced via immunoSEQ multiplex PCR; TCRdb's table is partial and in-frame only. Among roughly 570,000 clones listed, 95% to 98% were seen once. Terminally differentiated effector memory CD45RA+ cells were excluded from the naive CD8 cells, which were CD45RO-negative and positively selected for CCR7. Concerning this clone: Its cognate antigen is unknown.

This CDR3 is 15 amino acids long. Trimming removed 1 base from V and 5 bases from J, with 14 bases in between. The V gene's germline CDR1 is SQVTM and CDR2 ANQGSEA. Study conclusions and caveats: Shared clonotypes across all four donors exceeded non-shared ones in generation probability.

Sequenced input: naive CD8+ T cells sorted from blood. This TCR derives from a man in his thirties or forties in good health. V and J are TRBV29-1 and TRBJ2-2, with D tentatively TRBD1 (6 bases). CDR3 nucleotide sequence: TGCAGCGTTGAAGTACATCTTAGGGGGACCGGGGAGCTGTTTTTT. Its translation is CSVEVHLRGTGELFF.